This TCR beta chain was documented in a study of sequential checkpoint blockade in melanoma. Documented treatment: randomized to nivolumab then ipilimumab (arm A) or the reverse (arm B). No patient had prior DNA-damaging chemotherapy. CDR3 length: 16 amino acids. The germline V gene has CDR1 SGHNT and CDR2 YYREEE (reference sequence). Data came from immunoSEQ multiplex PCR; TCRdb stores just in-frame clones and leaves some out. The table has around 13,000 clones, about 73% seen once. The sample here was CD8+ T cells sorted from blood (inferred from file names), taken from a patient given nivolumab and ipilimumab in sequence. The sequence derives from a human donor with melanoma. This chain joins TRBV5-4 and TRBJ2-5; 9 bases map to TRBD1. Gene TRBJ2-7 matches the end of the DNA better, so the J call may be wrong. CDR3 protein: CASSFLAGTGRYEQYF. CDR3 in DNA: TGTGCCAGCAGCTTTCTCGCCGGGACAGGGCGATACGAGCAGTACTTC.